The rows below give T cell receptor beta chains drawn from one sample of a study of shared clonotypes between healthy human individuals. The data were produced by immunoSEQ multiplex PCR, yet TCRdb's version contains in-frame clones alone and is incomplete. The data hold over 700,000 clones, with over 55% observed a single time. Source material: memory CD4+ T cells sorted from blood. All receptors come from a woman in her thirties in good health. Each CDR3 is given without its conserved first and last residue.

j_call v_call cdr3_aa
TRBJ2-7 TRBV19 ASSFRPEIIYEQY
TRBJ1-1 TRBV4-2 ASSLQGGGLNTEAF
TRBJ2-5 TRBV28 ASFSSGQETQY
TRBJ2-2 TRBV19 ASSMHSDNTGELF
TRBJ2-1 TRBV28 ASSRTSGRGEQF
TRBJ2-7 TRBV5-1 ASSATAYEQY
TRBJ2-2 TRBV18 ASSQGRVTGELF
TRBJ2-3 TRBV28 ASSPRGGDTQY
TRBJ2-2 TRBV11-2 ASILRDGLANTGELF
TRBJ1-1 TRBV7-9 ASSPIRGVNTEAF
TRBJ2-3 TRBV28 ASSPTGGDTQY
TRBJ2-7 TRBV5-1 ASSLGAYEQY
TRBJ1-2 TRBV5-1 ASSLLQLGGYGYT
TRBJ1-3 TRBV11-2 ASSLAEGNTIY
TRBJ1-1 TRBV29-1 SVLTGTGSIMNTEAF
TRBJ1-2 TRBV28 ASTIGTHRYGYT